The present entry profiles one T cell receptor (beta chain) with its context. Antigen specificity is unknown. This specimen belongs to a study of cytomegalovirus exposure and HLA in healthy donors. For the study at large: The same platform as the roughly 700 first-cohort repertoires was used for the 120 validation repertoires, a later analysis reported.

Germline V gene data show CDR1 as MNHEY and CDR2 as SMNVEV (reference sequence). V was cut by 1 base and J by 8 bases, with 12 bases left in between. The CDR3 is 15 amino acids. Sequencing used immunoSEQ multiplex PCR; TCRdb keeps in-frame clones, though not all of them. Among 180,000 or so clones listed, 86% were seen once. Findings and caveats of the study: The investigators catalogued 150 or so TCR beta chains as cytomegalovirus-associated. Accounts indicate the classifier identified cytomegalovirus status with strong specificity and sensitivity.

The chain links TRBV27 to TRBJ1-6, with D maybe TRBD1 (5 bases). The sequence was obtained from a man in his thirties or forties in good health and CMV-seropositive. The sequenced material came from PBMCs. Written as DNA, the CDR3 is TGTGCCAGCAGTTTATGGGGGAGTCTTGATTCACCCCTCCACTTT. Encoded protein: CASSLWGSLDSPLHF.